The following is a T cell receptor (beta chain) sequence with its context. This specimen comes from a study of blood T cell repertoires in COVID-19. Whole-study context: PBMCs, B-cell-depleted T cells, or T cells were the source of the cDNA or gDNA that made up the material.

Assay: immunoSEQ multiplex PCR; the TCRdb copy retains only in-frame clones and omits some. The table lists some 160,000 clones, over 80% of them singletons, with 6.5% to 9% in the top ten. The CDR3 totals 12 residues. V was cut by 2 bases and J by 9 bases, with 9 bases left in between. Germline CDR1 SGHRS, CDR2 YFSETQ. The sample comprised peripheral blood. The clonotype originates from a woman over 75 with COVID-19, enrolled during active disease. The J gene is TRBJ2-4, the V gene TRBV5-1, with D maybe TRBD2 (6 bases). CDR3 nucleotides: TGCGCCAGCAGCTTTGCGGGGAGCATTCAGTACTTC. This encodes CASSFAGSIQYF.